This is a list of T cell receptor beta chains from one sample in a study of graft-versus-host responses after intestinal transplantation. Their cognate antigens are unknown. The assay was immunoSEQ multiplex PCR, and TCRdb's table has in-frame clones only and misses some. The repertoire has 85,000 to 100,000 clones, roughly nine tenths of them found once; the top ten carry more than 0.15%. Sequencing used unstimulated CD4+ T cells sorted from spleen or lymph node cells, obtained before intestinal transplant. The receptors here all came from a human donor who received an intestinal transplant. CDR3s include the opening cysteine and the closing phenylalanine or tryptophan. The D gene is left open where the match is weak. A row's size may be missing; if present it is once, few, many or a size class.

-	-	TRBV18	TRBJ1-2	CASSLPSYGYTF	TGTGCCAGCTCATTACCGAGCTATGGCTACACCTTC
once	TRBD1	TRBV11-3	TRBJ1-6	CASSSDRAYNSPLHF	TGTGCCAGCAGCTCGGACAGGGCCTATAATTCACCCCTCCACTTT
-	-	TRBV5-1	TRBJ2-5	CASRIWVVSGEETQYF	TGCGCCAGCCGAATTTGGGTCGTAAGTGGGGAGGAGACCCAGTACTTC
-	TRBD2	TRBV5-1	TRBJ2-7	CASSPGLASYEQYF	TGCGCCAGCAGCCCGGGACTAGCTTCCTACGAGCAGTACTTC
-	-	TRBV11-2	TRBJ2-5	CASSLLQETQYF	TGTGCCAGCAGCTTACTACAAGAGACCCAGTACTTC
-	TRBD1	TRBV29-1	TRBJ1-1	CSVAKQGDTEAFF	TGCAGCGTCGCTAAACAGGGGGACACTGAAGCTTTCTTT
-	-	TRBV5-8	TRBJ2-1	CASSARRGPGAEQFF	TGTGCCAGCAGCGCACGCCGGGGTCCCGGCGCTGAGCAGTTCTTC
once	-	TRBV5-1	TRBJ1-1	CASSLEGPTGAFF	TGCGCCAGCAGCTTGGAGGGGCCCACGGGAGCTTTCTTT
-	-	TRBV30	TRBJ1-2	CAWSVSSREIYGYTF	TGTGCCTGGAGTGTAAGTTCCCGGGAAATCTATGGCTACACCTTC
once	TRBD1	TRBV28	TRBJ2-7	CASSFLTGGSYEQYF	TGTGCCAGCAGTTTTCTGACAGGGGGCTCCTACGAGCAGTACTTC
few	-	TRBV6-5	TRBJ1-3	CASSYTQGSGNTIYF	TGTGCCAGCAGTTACACACAGGGATCCGGAAACACCATATATTTT
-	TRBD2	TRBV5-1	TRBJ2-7	CASSPWTSGTSISSYEQYF	TGCGCCAGCAGCCCCTGGACTAGCGGTACCTCTATAAGCTCCTACGAGCAGTACTTC
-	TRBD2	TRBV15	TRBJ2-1	CATSRAVRGLAGARNEQFF	TGTGCCACCAGCAGAGCGGTTAGGGGGCTAGCGGGAGCCAGGAATGAGCAGTTCTTC
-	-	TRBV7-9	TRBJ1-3	CASSLARGASGNTIYF	TGTGCCAGCAGCTTAGCCAGGGGTGCTTCAGGAAACACCATATATTTT
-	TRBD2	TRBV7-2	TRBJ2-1	CASSLSGGSSREQFF	TGTGCCAGCAGCCTTAGCGGGGGGTCCTCCAGGGAGCAGTTCTTC
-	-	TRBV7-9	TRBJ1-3	CASSLVGRTYSGNTIYF	TGTGCCAGCAGCTTAGTAGGAAGGACATACTCTGGAAACACCATATATTTT
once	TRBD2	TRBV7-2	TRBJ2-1	CVWEGSVDNEQFF	TGTGTGTGGGAGGGTAGCGTCGACAATGAGCAGTTCTTC
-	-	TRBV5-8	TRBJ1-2	CASSLEVRAHGYTF	TGTGCCAGCAGCTTAGAGGTCAGGGCGCATGGCTACACCTTC
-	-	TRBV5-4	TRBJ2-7	CASSLDSWEQYF	TGTGCCAGCAGCCTTGACAGTTGGGAGCAGTACTTC
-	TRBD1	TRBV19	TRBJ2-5	CASSVPGGPGETQYF	TGTGCCAGTAGTGTCCCAGGGGGCCCAGGGGAGACCCAGTACTTC
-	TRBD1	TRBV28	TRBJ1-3	CASRDSRNTIYF	TGTGCCAGCCGGGACAGCCGAAACACCATATATTTT
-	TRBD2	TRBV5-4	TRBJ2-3	CASSSGLAGITDTQYF	TGTGCCAGCAGCTCCGGACTAGCGGGGATCACAGATACGCAGTATTTT
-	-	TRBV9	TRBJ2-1	CASSLSNGYSSYNEQFF	TGTGCCAGCAGCTTGAGTAACGGTTATAGCTCCTACAATGAGCAGTTCTTC
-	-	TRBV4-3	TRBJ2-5	CASSQDVTGRQETQYF	TGCGCCAGCAGCCAAGATGTTACAGGGCGGCAAGAGACCCAGTACTTC
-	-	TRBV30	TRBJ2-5	CAWSGGLQTQYF	TGTGCCTGGAGTGGGGGGCTCCAGACCCAGTACTTC
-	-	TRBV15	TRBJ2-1	CATSRHDNEQFF	TGTGCCACCAGTCGACACGACAATGAGCAGTTCTTC
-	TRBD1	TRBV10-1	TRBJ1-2	CASSRDSLYGYTF	TGCGCCAGCTCCCGGGACAGCCTCTATGGCTACACCTTC
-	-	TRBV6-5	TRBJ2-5	CASSSQRQTYQETQYF	TGTGCCAGCAGTTCACAAAGACAGACGTACCAAGAGACCCAGTACTTC
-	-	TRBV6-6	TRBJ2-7	CASSYGGRSYEQYF	TGTGCCAGCAGTTACGGCGGCCGCTCCTACGAGCAGTACTTC
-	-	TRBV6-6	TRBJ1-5	CASSPQGRGDQPQHF	TGTGCCAGCAGTCCCCAAGGACGGGGAGATCAGCCCCAGCATTTT
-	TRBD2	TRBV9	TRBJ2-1	CASSVSGGGYNEQFF	TGTGCCAGCAGCGTATCGGGGGGAGGCTACAATGAGCAGTTCTTC
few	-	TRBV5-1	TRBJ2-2	CASARTPNTGELFF	TGCGCCAGCGCCCGGACTCCGAACACCGGGGAGCTGTTTTTT
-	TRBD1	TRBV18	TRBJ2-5	CASSSGQVQETQYF	TGTGCCAGCTCTTCCGGACAGGTCCAAGAGACCCAGTACTTC
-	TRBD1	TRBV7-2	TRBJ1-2	CASRSNIGQGNGYTF	TGTGCCAGCAGGTCTAATATCGGACAGGGAAATGGCTACACCTTC
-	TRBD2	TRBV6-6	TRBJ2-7	CASRPLGTSGSPAQYF	TGTGCCAGCAGGCCCCTCGGGACTAGCGGGAGTCCGGCCCAGTACTTC
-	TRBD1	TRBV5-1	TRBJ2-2	CASSSGGTGELFF	TGCGCCAGCAGCTCAGGGGGCACCGGGGAGCTGTTTTTT
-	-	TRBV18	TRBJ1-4	CASSGQGGNEKLFF	TGTGCCAGCTCAGGTCAGGGAGGCAATGAAAAACTGTTTTTT
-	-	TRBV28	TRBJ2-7	CASSFVPFEQYF	TGTGCCAGCAGTTTTGTCCCCTTCGAGCAGTACTTC
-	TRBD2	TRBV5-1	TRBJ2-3	CASSRTSRTDTQYF	TGCGCCAGCAGCCGGACTAGCAGGACAGATACGCAGTATTTT
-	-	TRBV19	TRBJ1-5	CASSTNRVHQPQHF	TGTGCCAGTAGTACTAACAGGGTTCATCAGCCCCAGCATTTT
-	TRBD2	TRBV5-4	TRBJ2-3	CASSFGVGTSTSTDTQYF	TGTGCCAGCAGCTTTGGCGTTGGGACTAGCACTAGCACAGATACGCAGTATTTT
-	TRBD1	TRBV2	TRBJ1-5	CASRAGTGSNQPQHF	TGTGCCAGCAGGGCCGGGACAGGGTCAAATCAGCCCCAGCATTTT